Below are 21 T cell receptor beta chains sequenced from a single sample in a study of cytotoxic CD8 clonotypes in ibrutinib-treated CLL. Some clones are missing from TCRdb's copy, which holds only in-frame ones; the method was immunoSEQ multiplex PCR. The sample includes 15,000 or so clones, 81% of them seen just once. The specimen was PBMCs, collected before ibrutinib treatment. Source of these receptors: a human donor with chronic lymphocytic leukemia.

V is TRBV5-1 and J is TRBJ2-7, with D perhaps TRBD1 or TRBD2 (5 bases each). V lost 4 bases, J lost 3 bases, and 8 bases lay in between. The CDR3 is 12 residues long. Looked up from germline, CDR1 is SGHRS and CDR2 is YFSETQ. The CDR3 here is CASSRDVYEQYF. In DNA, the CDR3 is TGCGCCAGCAGCCGGGACGTCTACGAGCAGTACTTC.

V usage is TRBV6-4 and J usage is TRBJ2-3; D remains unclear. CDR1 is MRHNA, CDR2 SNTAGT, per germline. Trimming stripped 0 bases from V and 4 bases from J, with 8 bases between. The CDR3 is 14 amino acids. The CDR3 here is CASSDSREADTQYF. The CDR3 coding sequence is TGTGCCAGCAGTGACTCTAGGGAAGCAGATACGCAGTATTTT.

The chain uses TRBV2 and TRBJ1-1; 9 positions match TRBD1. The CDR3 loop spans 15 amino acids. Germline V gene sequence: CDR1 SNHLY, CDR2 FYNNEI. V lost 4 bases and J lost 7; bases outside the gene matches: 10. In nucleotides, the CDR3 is TGTGCCAGCAGTGTCACGGACAGGGGTTTTGGTGAAGCTTTCTTT. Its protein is CASSVTDRGFGEAFF.

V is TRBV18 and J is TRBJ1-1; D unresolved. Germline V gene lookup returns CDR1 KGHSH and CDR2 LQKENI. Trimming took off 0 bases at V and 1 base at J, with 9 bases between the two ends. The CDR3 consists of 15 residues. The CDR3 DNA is TGTGCCAGCTCACCACCGGCCCAGAAGAACACTGAAGCTTTCTTT. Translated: CASSPPAQKNTEAFF.

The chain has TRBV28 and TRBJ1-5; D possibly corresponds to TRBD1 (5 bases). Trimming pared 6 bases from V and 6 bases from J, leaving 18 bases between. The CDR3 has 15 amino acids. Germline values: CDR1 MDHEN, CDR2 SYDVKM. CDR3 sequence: CASSRASGLGQPQHF. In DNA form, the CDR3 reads TGTGCCAGCAGCCGCGCCTCAGGGCTGGGTCAGCCCCAGCATTTT.

CDR3 sequence: CASSLVGGSEKLFF. The CDR3 bases are TGTGCCAGCAGCTTGGTTGGAGGGTCGGAAAAACTGTTTTTT. The genes are TRBV7-2 and TRBJ1-4; D gene ambiguous. The germline V and J ends were trimmed by 3 bases and 8 bases, with 13 bases remaining between them. This CDR3 has 14 residues. Germline V CDR1 and CDR2: SGHTA, FQGNSA.

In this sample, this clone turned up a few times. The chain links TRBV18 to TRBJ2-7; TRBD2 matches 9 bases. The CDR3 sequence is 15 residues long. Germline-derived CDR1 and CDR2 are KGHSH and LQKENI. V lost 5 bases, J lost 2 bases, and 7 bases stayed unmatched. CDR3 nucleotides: TGTGCCAGCTCAGAGACTAGCGGAGCAACCTACGAGCAGTACTTC. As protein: CASSETSGATYEQYF. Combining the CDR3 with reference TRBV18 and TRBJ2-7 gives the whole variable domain NAGVMQNPRHLVRRRGQEARLRCSPMKGHSHVYWYRQLPEEGLKFMVYLQKENIIDESGMPKERFSAEFPKEGPSILRIQQVVRGDSAAYFCASSETSGATYEQYFGPGTRLTVT.

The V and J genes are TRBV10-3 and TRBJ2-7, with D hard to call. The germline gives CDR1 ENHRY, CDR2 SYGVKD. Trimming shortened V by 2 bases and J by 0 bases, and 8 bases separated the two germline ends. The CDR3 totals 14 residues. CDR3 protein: CAISEGQSSYEQYF. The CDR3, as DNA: TGTGCCATCAGTGAGGGCCAAAGCTCCTACGAGCAGTACTTC.

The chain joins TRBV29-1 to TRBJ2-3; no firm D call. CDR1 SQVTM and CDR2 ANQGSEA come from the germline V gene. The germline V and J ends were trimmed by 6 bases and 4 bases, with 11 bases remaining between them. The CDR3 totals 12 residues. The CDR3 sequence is CSVHLDADTQYF. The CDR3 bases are TGCAGCGTCCATCTGGACGCAGATACGCAGTATTTT.

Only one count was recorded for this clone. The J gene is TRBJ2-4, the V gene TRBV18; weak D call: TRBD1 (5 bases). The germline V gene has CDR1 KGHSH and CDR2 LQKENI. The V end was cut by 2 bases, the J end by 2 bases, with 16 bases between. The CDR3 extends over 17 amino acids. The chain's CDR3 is CASSPANQGASKNIQYF. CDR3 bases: TGTGCCAGCTCACCAGCGAACCAGGGTGCATCCAAAAACATTCAGTACTTC.

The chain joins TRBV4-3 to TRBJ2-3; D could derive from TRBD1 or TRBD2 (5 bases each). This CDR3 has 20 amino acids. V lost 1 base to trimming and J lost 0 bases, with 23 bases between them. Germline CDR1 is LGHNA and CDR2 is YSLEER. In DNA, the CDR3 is TGCGCCAGCAGCCAAGCCGACCCGTACGGGACGGTGGCTAGCACAGATACGCAGTATTTT. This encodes CASSQADPYGTVASTDTQYF.

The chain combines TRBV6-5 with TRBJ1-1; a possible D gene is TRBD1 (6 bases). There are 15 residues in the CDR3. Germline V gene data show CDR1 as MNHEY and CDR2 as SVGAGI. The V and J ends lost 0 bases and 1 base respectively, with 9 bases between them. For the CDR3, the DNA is TGTGCCAGCAGTTACTCTGGCAGGGGGAACACTGAAGCTTTCTTT. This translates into CASSYSGRGNTEAFF.

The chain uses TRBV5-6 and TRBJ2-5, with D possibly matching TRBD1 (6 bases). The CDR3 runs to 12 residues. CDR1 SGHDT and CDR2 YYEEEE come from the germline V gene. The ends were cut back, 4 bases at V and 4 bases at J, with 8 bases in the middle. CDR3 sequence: CASSRTVETQYF. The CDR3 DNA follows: TGTGCCAGCAGCCGGACAGTAGAGACCCAGTACTTC. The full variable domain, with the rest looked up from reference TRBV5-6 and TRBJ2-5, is DAGVTQSPTHLIKTRGQQVTLRCSPKSGHDTVSWYQQALGQGPQFIFQYYEEEERQRGNFPDRFSGHQFPNYSSELNVNALLLGDSALYLCASSRTVETQYFGPGTRLLVL.

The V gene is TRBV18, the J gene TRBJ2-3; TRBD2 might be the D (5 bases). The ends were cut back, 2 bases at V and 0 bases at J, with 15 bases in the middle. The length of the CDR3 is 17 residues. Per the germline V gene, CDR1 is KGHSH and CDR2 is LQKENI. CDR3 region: CASSPVAERRSTDTQYF. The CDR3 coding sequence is TGTGCCAGCTCACCAGTGGCAGAGCGGAGGAGCACAGATACGCAGTATTTT.

CDR3 in amino acids: CASSQGSEQFF. The CDR3 nucleotides read TGTGCCAGCAGCCAAGGTTCTGAGCAGTTCTTC. This chain links TRBV14 with TRBJ2-1, with D unclear. CDR1 and CDR2 (germline): SGHDN, FVKESK. The V end lost 1 base, the J end lost 9 bases, and 4 bases lay between the germline ends. The length of the CDR3 is 11 residues.

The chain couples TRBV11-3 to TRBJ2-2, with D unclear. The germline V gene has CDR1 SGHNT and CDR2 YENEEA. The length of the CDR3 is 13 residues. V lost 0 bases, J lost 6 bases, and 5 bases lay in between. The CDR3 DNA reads TGTGCCAGCAGCTTAGATCGGGCCGGGGAGCTGTTTTTT. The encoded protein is CASSLDRAGELFF.

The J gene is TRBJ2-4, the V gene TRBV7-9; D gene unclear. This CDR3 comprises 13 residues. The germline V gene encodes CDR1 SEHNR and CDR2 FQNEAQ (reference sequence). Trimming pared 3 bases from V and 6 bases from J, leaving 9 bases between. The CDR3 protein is CASSLATGNIQYF. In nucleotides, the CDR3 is TGTGCCAGCAGCTTGGCGACGGGAAACATTCAGTACTTC.

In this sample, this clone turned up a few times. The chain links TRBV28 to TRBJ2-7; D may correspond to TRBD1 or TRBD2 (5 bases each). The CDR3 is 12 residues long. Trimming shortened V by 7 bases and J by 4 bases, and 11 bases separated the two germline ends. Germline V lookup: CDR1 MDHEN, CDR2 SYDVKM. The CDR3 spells CASTAGTYEQYF. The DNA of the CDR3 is TGTGCCAGCACAGCCGGGACGTACGAGCAGTACTTC.

The CDR3 loop reads CASMRTEGDVYGYTF. CDR3 in DNA: TGTGCCAGTATGAGGACCGAGGGGGATGTCTATGGCTACACCTTC. This chain joins TRBV19 and TRBJ1-2, with a tentative D call TRBD1 (6 bases). Trimming stripped 7 bases from V and 4 bases from J, with 19 bases between. The CDR3 runs 15 residues. CDR1 LNHDA and CDR2 SQIVND come from the germline V gene (reference sequence).

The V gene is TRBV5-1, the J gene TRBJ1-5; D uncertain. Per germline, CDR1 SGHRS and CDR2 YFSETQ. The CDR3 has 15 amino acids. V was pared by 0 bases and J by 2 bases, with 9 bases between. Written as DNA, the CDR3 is TGCGCCAGCAGCTTGGAGGGTGGGGGCAATCAGCCCCAGCATTTT. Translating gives CASSLEGGGNQPQHF.

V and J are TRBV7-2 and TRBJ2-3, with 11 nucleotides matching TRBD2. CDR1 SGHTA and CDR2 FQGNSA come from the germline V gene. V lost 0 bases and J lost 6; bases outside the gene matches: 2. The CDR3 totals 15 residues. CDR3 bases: TGTGCCAGCAGCTTAGCGCCTAGCGGGAGGGATACGCAGTATTTT. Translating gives CASSLAPSGRDTQYF.